The rows below give T cell receptor beta chains drawn from one sample of a study of OX40 agonist ivuxolimab in advanced cancers. Some clones are missing from TCRdb's copy, which holds only in-frame ones; the method was immunoSEQ multiplex PCR. The profile shows 45,000 to 50,000 clones, roughly 93% of them singletons. The material sequenced was CD4+ or CD8+ T cells sorted from blood, taken in a trial of the OX40 agonist ivuxolimab. All receptors come from an adult with an advanced solid tumor such as melanoma, head and neck, liver or kidney cancer. Both conserved end residues are part of each CDR3. A D gene is named only where the DNA matches it firmly. Clone size, where shown, is once, few, many, or a class for clones that have expanded.

CDR3 protein: CASSFRVSEQYF; CDR3 DNA: TGTGCCAGCAGCTTTAGGGTTTCCGAGCAGTACTTC; clone size: -; J gene: TRBJ2-7; D gene: -; V gene: TRBV5-8
CDR3 protein: CASSFGAGGSYEQYF; CDR3 DNA: TGTGCCAGCAGTTTTGGGGCGGGCGGCTCCTACGAGCAGTACTTC; clone size: -; J gene: TRBJ2-7; D gene: -; V gene: TRBV27
CDR3 protein: CASSIGAGPYEQYF; CDR3 DNA: TGTGCCAGTAGTATCGGTGCGGGGCCCTACGAGCAGTACTTC; clone size: -; J gene: TRBJ2-7; D gene: -; V gene: TRBV19
CDR3 protein: CASSSHRGQPQHF; CDR3 DNA: TGTGCCAGCAGTTCACACAGGGGGCAGCCCCAGCATTTT; clone size: -; J gene: TRBJ1-5; D gene: TRBD1; V gene: TRBV27
CDR3 protein: CASSLSQGRDEQYF; CDR3 DNA: TGTGCCAGCAGCTTAAGTCAGGGGAGGGACGAGCAGTACTTC; clone size: -; J gene: TRBJ2-7; D gene: -; V gene: TRBV7-9
CDR3 protein: CSQDAPYMKYF; CDR3 DNA: TGTTCGCAAGACGCTCCGTATATGAAGTACTTC; clone size: -; J gene: TRBJ2-7; D gene: -; V gene: TRBV6-5
CDR3 protein: CAISEQGPQETQYF; CDR3 DNA: TGTGCCATCAGTGAACAGGGGCCCCAAGAGACCCAGTACTTC; clone size: -; J gene: TRBJ2-5; D gene: TRBD1; V gene: TRBV10-3
CDR3 protein: CASSDAGRYYEQYF; CDR3 DNA: TGTGCCAGCAGTGACGCTGGAAGATACTACGAGCAGTACTTC; clone size: -; J gene: TRBJ2-7; D gene: -; V gene: TRBV6-5
CDR3 protein: CASSEGVGPSSYEQYF; CDR3 DNA: TGTGCCAGCAGTGAAGGCGTGGGGCCTAGCTCCTACGAGCAGTACTTC; clone size: -; J gene: TRBJ2-7; D gene: -; V gene: TRBV6-1
CDR3 protein: CASSHGTGSYEQYF; CDR3 DNA: TGTGCCAGCAGCCATGGGACAGGCTCCTACGAGCAGTACTTC; clone size: -; J gene: TRBJ2-7; D gene: TRBD1; V gene: TRBV14
CDR3 protein: CASSAPPQGAGHTDTQYF; CDR3 DNA: TGTGCCAGCAGCGCCCCCCCCCAGGGAGCGGGGCACACAGATACGCAGTATTTT; clone size: -; J gene: TRBJ2-3; D gene: TRBD2; V gene: TRBV9
CDR3 protein: CASRRTGGRELFF; CDR3 DNA: TGTGCCAGCAGGAGGACAGGGGGAAGGGAACTGTTTTTT; clone size: -; J gene: TRBJ1-4; D gene: TRBD1; V gene: TRBV6-5
CDR3 protein: CASSPDWATEAFF; CDR3 DNA: TGCGCCAGCAGCCCGGATTGGGCCACTGAAGCTTTCTTT; clone size: few; J gene: TRBJ1-1; D gene: -; V gene: TRBV5-1
CDR3 protein: CASTNRGNTEAFF; CDR3 DNA: TGTGCCAGCACCAACAGGGGAAACACTGAAGCTTTCTTT; clone size: -; J gene: TRBJ1-1; D gene: TRBD1; V gene: TRBV28
CDR3 protein: CARGGTGGPDTQYF; CDR3 DNA: TGTGCCCGGGGGGGGACAGGGGGCCCAGATACGCAGTATTTT; clone size: few; J gene: TRBJ2-3; D gene: TRBD1; V gene: TRBV30
CDR3 protein: CASRGGLEAPDTQYF; CDR3 DNA: TGTGCCAGCCGGGGGGGACTAGAGGCGCCAGATACGCAGTATTTT; clone size: -; J gene: TRBJ2-3; D gene: TRBD2; V gene: TRBV6-5
CDR3 protein: CASSLSWGEVAEAFF; CDR3 DNA: TGTGCCAGCAGTTTAAGTTGGGGCGAAGTCGCTGAAGCTTTCTTT; clone size: once; J gene: TRBJ1-1; D gene: -; V gene: TRBV28
CDR3 protein: CASSYTEDFATGELFF; CDR3 DNA: TGTGCCAGCAGCTACACCGAAGACTTTGCCACCGGGGAGCTGTTTTTT; clone size: -; J gene: TRBJ2-2; D gene: -; V gene: TRBV6-5
CDR3 protein: CASQGQDLNGYTF; CDR3 DNA: TGTGCCAGCCAGGGACAGGACCTAAACGGCTACACCTTC; clone size: -; J gene: TRBJ1-2; D gene: TRBD1; V gene: TRBV6-6
CDR3 protein: CAWSIRFLHGGYGYTF; CDR3 DNA: TGTGCCTGGAGTATTAGATTCCTACATGGAGGGTATGGCTACACCTTC; clone size: once; J gene: TRBJ1-2; D gene: -; V gene: TRBV30
CDR3 protein: CASSLYDGNEQFF; CDR3 DNA: TGCGCCAGCAGCTTGTATGACGGAAATGAGCAGTTCTTC; clone size: once; J gene: TRBJ2-1; D gene: -; V gene: TRBV5-1
CDR3 protein: CASSLSPGTEAFF; CDR3 DNA: TGTGCCAGCAGTTTATCCCCGGGGACTGAAGCTTTCTTT; clone size: few; J gene: TRBJ1-1; D gene: -; V gene: TRBV28
CDR3 protein: CASSLAGQYNEQFF; CDR3 DNA: TGTGCCAGCAGCTTAGCGGGACAGTACAATGAGCAGTTCTTC; clone size: -; J gene: TRBJ2-1; D gene: TRBD1; V gene: TRBV7-6
CDR3 protein: CASSLAGTSGAGEDEQYF; CDR3 DNA: TGTGCCAGCAGCTTGGCCGGGACTAGCGGGGCAGGAGAGGACGAGCAGTACTTC; clone size: -; J gene: TRBJ2-7; D gene: TRBD2; V gene: TRBV5-4
CDR3 protein: CASSWGWGGYEQYF; CDR3 DNA: TGTGCCAGCAGTTGGGGGTGGGGAGGGTACGAGCAGTACTTC; clone size: -; J gene: TRBJ2-7; D gene: TRBD2; V gene: TRBV6-5
CDR3 protein: CASSHGQGENIQYF; CDR3 DNA: TGTGCCAGCAGCCATGGACAGGGCGAAAACATTCAGTACTTC; clone size: once; J gene: TRBJ2-4; D gene: TRBD1; V gene: TRBV13
CDR3 protein: CASWDRPYEQYF; CDR3 DNA: TGCGCCAGCTGGGACAGACCCTACGAGCAGTACTTC; clone size: -; J gene: TRBJ2-7; D gene: TRBD1; V gene: TRBV5-1
CDR3 protein: CASTQRGTEAFF; CDR3 DNA: TGTGCCAGCACCCAGAGGGGCACTGAAGCTTTCTTT; clone size: -; J gene: TRBJ1-1; D gene: -; V gene: TRBV28
CDR3 protein: CASSESTSYEQYF; CDR3 DNA: TGCGCCAGCAGTGAGTCGACCAGCTACGAGCAGTACTTC; clone size: -; J gene: TRBJ2-7; D gene: -; V gene: TRBV10-1
CDR3 protein: CASSRGTETYEQYF; CDR3 DNA: TGTGCCAGCAGCCGCGGGACAGAAACCTACGAGCAGTACTTC; clone size: -; J gene: TRBJ2-7; D gene: -; V gene: TRBV7-8
CDR3 protein: CASSPGPGVYGYTF; CDR3 DNA: TGTGCCAGCAGCCCGGGACCCGGGGTCTATGGCTACACCTTC; clone size: once; J gene: TRBJ1-2; D gene: -; V gene: TRBV4-2
CDR3 protein: CASSLDEAGPSGNTIYF; CDR3 DNA: TGTGCCAGCAGCTTAGATGAGGCGGGACCCTCTGGAAACACCATATATTTT; clone size: -; J gene: TRBJ1-3; D gene: -; V gene: TRBV7-2
CDR3 protein: CASSHDPTHEQYF; CDR3 DNA: TGTGCCAGCAGCCATGATCCGACCCACGAGCAGTACTTC; clone size: -; J gene: TRBJ2-7; D gene: -; V gene: TRBV4-2
CDR3 protein: CASSQLAASTDTQYF; CDR3 DNA: TGTGCCAGCAGCCAACTAGCGGCAAGCACAGATACGCAGTATTTT; clone size: -; J gene: TRBJ2-3; D gene: TRBD2; V gene: TRBV6-5
CDR3 protein: CASSFGENNEQFF; CDR3 DNA: TGTGCCAGCAGCTTTGGAGAGAACAATGAGCAGTTCTTC; clone size: -; J gene: TRBJ2-1; D gene: -; V gene: TRBV13
CDR3 protein: CASSQDQTGDNEQFF; CDR3 DNA: TGTGCCAGCAGCCAAGATCAGACAGGGGACAATGAGCAGTTCTTC; clone size: -; J gene: TRBJ2-1; D gene: TRBD1; V gene: TRBV4-2